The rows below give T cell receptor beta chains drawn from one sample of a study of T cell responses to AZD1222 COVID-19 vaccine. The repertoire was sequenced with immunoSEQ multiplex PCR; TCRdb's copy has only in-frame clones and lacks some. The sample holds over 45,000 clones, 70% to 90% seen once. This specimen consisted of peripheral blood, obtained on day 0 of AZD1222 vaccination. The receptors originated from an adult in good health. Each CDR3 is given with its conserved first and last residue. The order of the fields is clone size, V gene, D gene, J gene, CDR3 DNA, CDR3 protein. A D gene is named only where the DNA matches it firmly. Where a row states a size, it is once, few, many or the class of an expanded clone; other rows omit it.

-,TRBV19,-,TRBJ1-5,TGTGCCAGTAGTATCGACAGGTCCAATCAGCCCCAGCATTTT,CASSIDRSNQPQHF
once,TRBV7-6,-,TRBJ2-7,TGTGCCAGCAGCTTAGGAGACGGAGACCCCTACGAGCAGTACTTC,CASSLGDGDPYEQYF
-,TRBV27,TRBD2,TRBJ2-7,TGTGCCAGCAGTTTATCGGGGACTACGTCCTACGAGCAGTACTTC,CASSLSGTTSYEQYF
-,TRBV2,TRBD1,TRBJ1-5,TGTGCCAGCAGAAAGGACAGGGTCGACCAGCCCCAGCATTTT,CASRKDRVDQPQHF
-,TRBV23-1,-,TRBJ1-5,TGCGCCAGCAGTCAACTGGGCAGAGGCAATCAGCCCCAGCATTTT,CASSQLGRGNQPQHF
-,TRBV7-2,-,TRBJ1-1,TGTGCCAGCAGCGTACGTACGGGGGGGAACACTGAAGCTTTCTTT,CASSVRTGGNTEAFF
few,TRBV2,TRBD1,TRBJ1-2,TGTGCCAGCAGTGCCCACAGGGGGAACTATGGCTACACCTTC,CASSAHRGNYGYTF
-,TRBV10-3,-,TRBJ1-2,TGTGCCATCAGTGAGTTGCCGGGGGTGACTAACTATGGCTACACCTTC,CAISELPGVTNYGYTF
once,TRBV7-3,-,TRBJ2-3,TGTGCCAGCAGCTCCCAGTGGGTAACCATGTCTAGCACAGATACGCAGTATTTT,CASSSQWVTMSSTDTQYF
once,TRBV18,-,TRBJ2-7,TGTGCCAGCTCCCCGCGGCCGGGGGAGGACTACGAGCAGTACTTC,CASSPRPGEDYEQYF
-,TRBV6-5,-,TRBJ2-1,TGTGCCAGCAGAACCGGGGGGCAGCTCCACAATGAGCAGTTCTTC,CASRTGGQLHNEQFF
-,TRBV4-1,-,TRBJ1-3,TGCGCCAGCCTACAGGAACCAAACGCCCTCACTGGAAACACCATATATTTT,CASLQEPNALTGNTIYF
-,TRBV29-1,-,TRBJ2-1,TGCAGCGGCGGGACTTCTTTGGCAGAGCAGTTCTTC,CSGGTSLAEQFF
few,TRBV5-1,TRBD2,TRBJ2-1,TGCGCCAGCAGCCCGGGGACTAGCTCTTCCAATGAGCAGTTCTTC,CASSPGTSSSNEQFF
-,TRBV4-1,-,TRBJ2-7,TGCGCCAGCAGCCAAGGGGGACCTTTTGCCTACGAGCAGTACTTC,CASSQGGPFAYEQYF
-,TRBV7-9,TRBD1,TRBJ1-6,TGTGCCAGCAGCCCAACGGGACAGCAAGGGTCACCCCTCCACTTT,CASSPTGQQGSPLHF